A single sample is the source of the 19 T cell receptor beta chains below, sequenced in a study of T cells in Graves' hyperthyroidism and ophthalmopathy. Researchers amplified the TCR beta CDR3 regions from RNA transcripts. In the first-round RT-PCR of the TCR CDR3, the HTBI primer set was used. One entry per CDR3 protein results from TCRdb running MiXCR on the multiplex PCR reads. Found here are 92,000 or so distinct CDR3 sequences, approximately 56% of them singletons; the top ten hold 27%. Sequencing input: blood. The receptors shown here come from a woman in her forties with Graves' hyperthyroidism.

This clonotype was seen more than once but under ten times. Because it lacks the conserved phenylalanine or tryptophan at the end, this CDR3 is likely a read error. The DNA is left out, because the CDR3 cannot be placed on it with certainty; the CDR3 is given as TCRdb lists it. V usage is TRBV12-3 or TRBV12-4 and J usage is TRBJ1-4; the D call TRBD1 from the table was never checked on the DNA. Ends included, the CDR3 has 9 residues. The CDR3 is CAAPRGIGY.

The chain combines TRBV3-1 with TRBJ2-6; a weak D match, TRBD2 (6 bases). This CDR3 has 14 residues. The V and J ends lost 8 bases and 0 bases respectively, with 8 bases between them. The V gene's germline CDR1 is LGHDT and CDR2 YNNKEL (reference sequence). The chain's CDR3 is CASGGFSGANVLTF. In nucleotides, the CDR3 is TGTGCCAGCGGGGGGTTCTCTGGGGCCAACGTCCTGACTTTC.

This clonotype was recorded many times. This rearrangement joins TRBV12-3 or TRBV12-4 to TRBJ2-5; no clear D gene. Trimming cost V 0 bases and J 6 bases, with 5 bases left between them. The CDR3 has 12 amino acids. The CDR3 reads CASSLADQTQYF. CDR3 DNA: TGTGCCAGCAGTTTAGCGGATCAGACCCAGTACTTC.

The rearrangement links TRBV29-1 to TRBJ2-2, with a tentative D call TRBD2 (6 bases). V dropped 3 bases and J dropped 12 bases, with 17 bases sitting between them. Germline V CDR1 and CDR2: SQVTM, ANQGSEA. The CDR3 runs 13 residues. The CDR3 loop is CSVDGTGQLKLFF. For the CDR3, the DNA is TGCAGCGTTGACGGGACTGGGCAACTGAAGCTGTTTTTT.

The rearrangement links TRBV5-5 to TRBJ1-6, with D perhaps TRBD1 (6 bases). This CDR3 is built from 16 residues. The germline V gene encodes CDR1 SGHKS and CDR2 YYEKEE (reference sequence). Deletions cut 2 bases from V and 11 bases from J, with 20 bases between. The CDR3 loop reads CASSFPPGARSPPLHF. CDR3 sequence (DNA): TGTGCCAGCAGCTTCCCTCCGGGGGCAAGGAGTCCACCCCTCCACTTT.

For this clonotype: Relative to the germline gene, one junction end is altered; a read error may explain this. The J gene is TRBJ2-7, the V gene TRBV10-2; 8 nucleotides match TRBD2. CDR1 is WSHSY, CDR2 SAAADI, per germline. This CDR3 region has 13 residues. DNA for the CDR3: TGCGCCAGCAGTGAGTCGAGAGCGGGAGAGCAGTGCTTC. It encodes CASSESRAGEQCF.

Of note for this clonotype: A read error may account for a junction end that differs from germline. The rearrangement links TRBV29-1 to TRBJ1-2, with 11 bases aligning to TRBD1. Germline values: CDR1 SQVTM, CDR2 ANQGSEA. This CDR3 region has 13 residues. This CDR3 is CSVGQGVNYGYTF. DNA of the CDR3: TGCAGCGTGGGACAGGGGGTTAACTACGGCTACACCTTC.

The table lists this clonotype with a count of one. The J gene is TRBJ2-7, the V gene TRBV29-1, with 11 bases fitting TRBD2. CDR1 and CDR2 (germline): SQVTM, ANQGSEA. The length of the CDR3 is 15 residues. Unmatched junction bases numbered 7, after V lost 4 bases and J lost 2 bases. The chain's CDR3 is CSVVLTSGRTYEQYF. CDR3 DNA: TGCAGCGTTGTCCTTACTAGCGGGAGAACCTACGAGCAGTACTTC.

A single count supports this clonotype. The chain employs TRBV9 and TRBJ1-6; 9 nucleotides align to TRBD1. Germline CDR1 and CDR2: SGDLS and YYNGEE. This CDR3 has 16 residues. Unmatched junction bases numbered 8, after V lost 3 bases and J lost 7 bases. CDR3: CASSASPGQGNSPLHF. The CDR3 region has the DNA TGTGCCAGCAGCGCATCACCGGGACAGGGAAATTCACCCCTCCACTTT.

This clonotype was seen ten or more times. The chain combines TRBV9 with TRBJ1-1; D call uncertain. The CDR3 consists of 13 residues. Germline lookup yields CDR1 SGDLS and CDR2 YYNGEE. The V end lost 6 bases, the J end lost 4 bases, and 13 bases lay between the germline ends. Here the CDR3 reads CASTQGWSTEAFF. The CDR3 bases are TGTGCCAGCACCCAAGGGTGGAGCACTGAAGCTTTCTTT.

The rearrangement uses TRBV9 and TRBJ2-6, with 7 nucleotides matching TRBD2. This CDR3 has 15 residues. Trimming removed 0 bases from V and 11 bases from J; junction bases left unmatched: 8. Germline V lookup: CDR1 SGDLS, CDR2 YYNGEE. The DNA for the CDR3 is TGTGCCAGCAGCGTAGGTGAGGGAGGGCTCTACGTCCTGACTTTC. As protein: CASSVGEGGLYVLTF.

Comments on this clonotype: The junction and the germline gene differ at one end; a read error may be behind it. The V and J genes are TRBV7-4 and TRBJ1-4; D is perhaps TRBD1 (6 bases). Germline CDR1 SGHVT, CDR2 SQSDAQ. This CDR3 has 14 residues. CDR3 sequence: CASSLAGGQEKLFF. CDR3 DNA sequence: TGTGCCAGCAGTTTAGCGGGGGGGCAGGAAAAACTGTTTTTT.

The rearrangement links TRBV9 to TRBJ1-2; perhaps TRBD1 as D (5 bases). CDR1 and CDR2 (germline): SGDLS, YYNGEE. V was trimmed by 1 base and J by 5 bases, leaving 15 bases between them. This CDR3 region has 15 residues. The CDR3 bases are TGTGCCAGCAGCGTAATGGGGCAGGGCTTTTATGGCTACACCTTC. It is translated as CASSVMGQGFYGYTF. Drawing the rest from reference TRBV9 and TRBJ1-2, the complete variable domain is DSGVTQTPKHLITATGQRVTLRCSPRSGDLSVYWYQQSLDQGLQFLIQYYNGEERAKGNILERFSAQQFPDLHSELNLSSLELGDSALYFCASSVMGQGFYGYTFGSGTRLTVV.

The J gene is TRBJ2-7, the V gene TRBV14, with D unresolved. The CDR3 covers 15 residues. Germline CDR1 is SGHDN and CDR2 is FVKESK. Between the trimmed V and J ends, which lost 0 bases and 1 base, there was a span of 10 bases. The CDR3 loop reads CASSQDIFSSYEQYF. CDR3 nucleotides: TGTGCCAGCAGCCAAGATATATTCAGTTCCTACGAGCAGTACTTC.

The chain uses TRBV9 and TRBJ1-6, with 9 bases identical to TRBD1. The CDR3 spans 16 residues. J lost 7 bases, V lost 5 bases, and 10 bases had no gene match. Looked up from germline, CDR1 is SGDLS and CDR2 is YYNGEE. CDR3 in DNA: TGTGCCAGCAGAGGTGGACAGGGGTTCTACAATTCACCCCTCCACTTT. Translated: CASRGGQGFYNSPLHF.

This clonotype was counted at least ten times. This chain connects TRBV5-1 to TRBJ2-7; 8 nucleotides line up with TRBD1. Germline CDR1 is SGHRS and CDR2 is YFSETQ. CDR3 length: 14 residues. J was trimmed by 2 bases and V by 5 bases; bases with no gene match: 6. The CDR3 nucleotides read TGCGCCAGCAGACTATCAGGGGGCCCCTACGAGCAGTACTTC. This sequence encodes CASRLSGGPYEQYF.

This clonotype appeared a single time. A read error may be the cause here, since a much bigger clone is one base away. This chain links TRBV20-1 with TRBJ1-1; D unclear. Per germline, CDR1 DFQATT and CDR2 SNEGSKA (reference sequence). This CDR3 is built from 14 residues. CDR3 loop: CGASPRKMNTEAFF. In nucleotides, the CDR3 is TGCGGTGCTAGCCCCAGAAAAATGAACACTGAAGCTTTCTTT.

V usage is TRBV10-3 and J usage is TRBJ1-5; D unclear. Looked up from germline, CDR1 is ENHRY and CDR2 is SYGVKD. V lost 0 bases and J 14 bases, leaving 17 bases between the germline ends. The CDR3 is 14 amino acids. The CDR3 sequence: CAISESRGLQREHF. CDR3 sequence (DNA): TGTGCCATCAGTGAGTCCCGAGGGCTTCAGAGGGAGCATTTT.

The chain recombines TRBV7-3 with TRBJ1-2; D remains unclear. This CDR3 has 14 residues. Germline V gives CDR1 SGHTA, CDR2 FQGTGA. V was cut by 5 bases and J by 8 bases, with 18 bases left in between. The CDR3 DNA sequence: TGTGCCAGCAGCACGAGCGGGAGAGGTGGAGGCTACACCTTC. It specifies CASSTSGRGGGYTF.